This section outlines one T cell receptor beta chain sequence together with its context. Its antigen is currently unknown. The CDR3 sequence is 16 residues long. With 8 bases removed from V and 0 bases from J, the gap between germline ends came to 17 bases. This record belongs to a study of post-analysis software for immune sequencing data. cDNA libraries for TCR beta contained unique molecular identifiers. TCRdb independently ran MiXCR on the PCR reads; one entry per CDR3 protein. The table shows under 200,000 distinct CDR3 sequences, with over 25% occurring only once. Study observations and caveats: Patients had higher frequencies than controls of roughly five TRBV segments, including TRBV5-6, TRBV5-1 and TRBV20-1.

Material for sequencing was blood. This chain joins TRBV12-3 or TRBV12-4 and TRBJ2-1; D perhaps matches TRBD2 (6 bases). This clonotype was sampled from a girl between 2 and 17 years old with multiple sclerosis. CDR3 in DNA: TGTGCCAGCGGCCGTGCCGGGAGCAACTCCTACAATGAGCAGTTCTTC. This codes for CASGRAGSNSYNEQFF.